The following is a T cell receptor beta chain sequence with its context. The target antigen is unknown. Measured with immunoSEQ multiplex PCR; TCRdb has only the in-frame clones, and not every one. This sample carries some 20,000 clones, 70% to 90% of them seen once, and the ten largest clones take roughly half. This sample was included in a study of OX40 agonist ivuxolimab in advanced cancers. Across the whole study: Dosing consisted of intravenous ivuxolimab at 0.01 to 10 mg/kg every 2 weeks. Patients in dose escalation had liver, melanoma, kidney or head and neck cancers. General study points: By week 6 at 0.1 to 3.0 mg/kg, blood CD4+ and CD8+ T cells had expanded clonally.

Baseline, cycle 4 day 1, and cycle 7 day 1 were the blood sampling points. The CDR3 loop spans 13 amino acids. Germline CDR1 and CDR2: MDHEN and SYDVKM. V dropped 5 bases and J dropped 6 bases, with 13 bases sitting between them. Sequenced material: CD4+ or CD8+ T cells sorted from blood, taken in a trial of the OX40 agonist ivuxolimab. The chain has TRBV28 and TRBJ1-2, with D maybe TRBD1 (6 bases). This receptor was taken from an adult with an advanced solid tumor such as melanoma, head and neck, liver or kidney cancer. The DNA of the CDR3 is TGTGCCAGCAGTCAAGCAGGGGCGGATGGCTACACCTTC. The encoded protein is CASSQAGADGYTF.